Listed here are 9 T cell receptor beta chains from one sample, sequenced in a study of T cell repertoires in cytomegalovirus infection. No antigen has been identified for these receptors. TCRdb ran MiXCR on the reads and lists one entry per CDR3 protein. Among 900,000 to 950,000 distinct CDR3 sequences listed, 25% to 40% were seen once. The material sequenced was cultured CD8+ T cells from PBMCs, taken from culture after CMV antigen stimulation. These receptors originate from a human donor in good health (CMV status not recorded). Some clones in this sample may be carry-over from other donors' samples.

This chain links TRBV7-2 with TRBJ2-1, with D maybe TRBD1 (5 bases). This CDR3 comprises 16 residues. The ends were cut back, 5 bases at V and 1 base at J, with 15 bases in the middle. Germline V lookup: CDR1 SGHTA, CDR2 FQGNSA. In DNA form, the CDR3 reads TGTGCCAGCAGCCTAAACAGGTTCACTTCCTACAATGAGCAGTTCTTC. It translates to CASSLNRFTSYNEQFF.

A note on this clonotype: Mismatch with germline at one junction end may stem from a read error. The chain carries TRBV4-1 and TRBJ2-1; possible D gene TRBD2, 7 bases. The CDR3 loop spans 13 amino acids. The germline V gene has CDR1 MGHRA and CDR2 YSYEKL. The CDR3 nucleotides read TGTGCCAGCAGCCAAGGGGGGGCCACTGAGCAGTTCTTC. It translates to CASSQGGATEQFF.

This clonotype was detected ten times or more. The chain joins TRBV7-6 to TRBJ1-3; 9 bases are shared with TRBD1. Germline assignment: CDR1 SGHVS and CDR2 FNYEAQ. CDR3 length equals 15 residues. The junction had 6 bases not matched to a gene; V was cut back by 5 bases and J by 4 bases. The CDR3: CASSPGQGPGNTIYF. The CDR3 DNA is TGTGCCAGCAGCCCGGGACAGGGACCAGGAAACACCATATATTTT.

The chain links TRBV25-1 to TRBJ1-6, with D unclear. V was cut by 6 bases and J by 7 bases, with 10 bases left in between. This CDR3 has 13 amino acids. CDR1 and CDR2 from the germline V gene are MGHDK and SYGVNS. Here the CDR3 reads CASRGAGNSPLHF. CDR3 nucleotides: TGTGCCAGCAGGGGAGCCGGCAATTCACCCCTCCACTTT.

V usage is TRBV15 and J usage is TRBJ1-4, with 9 bases fitting TRBD1. The CDR3 loop spans 14 amino acids. Germline trimming cut 3 bases from V and 6 bases from J; bases unmatched to any gene: 2. The germline V gene encodes CDR1 LNHNV and CDR2 YYDKDF (reference sequence). CDR3 protein: CATSSDRGYEKLFF. CDR3 nucleotide sequence: TGTGCCACCAGCAGCGACAGGGGGTATGAAAAACTGTTTTTT.

The genes are TRBV4-1 and TRBJ2-5; no firm D call. CDR1 MGHRA and CDR2 YSYEKL come from the germline V gene. The CDR3 is made up of 14 amino acids. V was cut by 0 bases and J by 5 bases, with 10 bases left in between. The CDR3 protein is CASSQDKGGETQYF. CDR3 nucleotides: TGCGCCAGCAGCCAAGACAAGGGTGGTGAGACCCAGTACTTC.

This clonotype was counted at least ten times. The rearrangement links TRBV7-6 to TRBJ1-4; D not certain. Trimming shortened V by 1 base and J by 0 bases, and 9 bases separated the two germline ends. The V gene's germline CDR1 is SGHVS and CDR2 FNYEAQ. The CDR3 contains 16 residues. CDR3 protein: CASSLDVSATNEKLFF. CDR3 in DNA: TGTGCCAGCAGCTTAGATGTCTCTGCAACTAATGAAAAACTGTTTTTT.

The rearrangement uses TRBV7-9 and TRBJ1-2, with 11 bases that match TRBD1. This CDR3 spans 14 amino acids. Trimming at V came to 5 bases and at J to 6 bases, leaving 5 bases not matched to a gene. The V gene's germline CDR1 is SEHNR and CDR2 FQNEAQ (reference sequence). CDR3 region: CASSDGTGGHGYTF. The CDR3 DNA reads as TGTGCCAGCAGCGACGGGACAGGGGGACATGGCTACACCTTC.

This clonotype turned up a few times. The V gene is TRBV12-3 or TRBV12-4, the J gene TRBJ2-5; D possibly corresponds to TRBD2 (6 bases). Trimming stripped 3 bases from V and 0 bases from J, with 11 bases between. There are 15 residues in the CDR3. This chain's CDR3 is CASSFVAAYQETQYF. The CDR3 nucleotides read TGTGCCAGCAGTTTTGTAGCGGCGTACCAAGAGACCCAGTACTTC.